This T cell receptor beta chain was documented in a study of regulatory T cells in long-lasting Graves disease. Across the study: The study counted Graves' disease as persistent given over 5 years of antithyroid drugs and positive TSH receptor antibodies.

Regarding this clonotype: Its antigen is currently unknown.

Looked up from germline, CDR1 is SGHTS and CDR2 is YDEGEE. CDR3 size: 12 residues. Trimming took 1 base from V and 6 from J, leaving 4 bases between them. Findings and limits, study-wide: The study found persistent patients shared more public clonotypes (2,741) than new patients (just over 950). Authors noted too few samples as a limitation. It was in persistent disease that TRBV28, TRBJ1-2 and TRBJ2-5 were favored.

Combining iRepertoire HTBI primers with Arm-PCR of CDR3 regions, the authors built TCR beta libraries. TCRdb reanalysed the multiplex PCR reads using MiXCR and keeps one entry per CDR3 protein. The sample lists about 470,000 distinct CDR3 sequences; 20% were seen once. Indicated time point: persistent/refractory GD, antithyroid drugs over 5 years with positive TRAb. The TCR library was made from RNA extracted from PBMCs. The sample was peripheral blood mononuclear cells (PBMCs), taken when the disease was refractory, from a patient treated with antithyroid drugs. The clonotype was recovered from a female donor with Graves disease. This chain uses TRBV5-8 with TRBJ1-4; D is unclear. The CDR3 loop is CASSLRHEKLFF. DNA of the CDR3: TGTGCCAGCAGCTTGCGGCATGAAAAACTGTTTTTT.